The 23 T cell receptor beta chains below all came from one sample that was sequenced in a study of cytomegalovirus exposure and HLA in healthy donors. Primers: 60 Vbeta forward and 13 Jbeta reverse. Assay: immunoSEQ multiplex PCR; the TCRdb copy retains only in-frame clones and omits some. The sample carries about 110,000 clones, roughly 82% recorded once. Specimen: PBMCs. All receptors come from a male donor in good health and CMV-seropositive.

The gene calls are TRBV21-1 and TRBJ2-5; the table's D call, TRBD1, was not checked against the DNA. TRBV21-1 is a recognized pseudogene. The CDR3 contains 14 residues. The CDR3 loop reads CASSPWDTVGEQYF. As DNA, the CDR3 is TGTGCCAGCAGCCCTTGGGACACCGTGGGAGAGCAGTACTTC.

This chain links TRBV30 with TRBJ1-5, with D hard to call. The V gene lost 8 bases and the J gene lost 2 bases, with 13 bases spanning the gap. Per germline, CDR1 GTSNPN and CDR2 SVGIG (reference sequence). The CDR3 covers 13 residues. The CDR3 nucleotides are TGTGCCCTCTCCCCGAGGGGCAATCAGCCCCAGCATTTT. Its protein is CALSPRGNQPQHF.

The J gene is TRBJ1-1, the V gene TRBV7-2; 7 positions match TRBD1. Germline values: CDR1 SGHTA, CDR2 FQGNSA. Losses at the gene ends were 5 bases for V and 2 bases for J; bases not matched to a gene: 8. CDR3 size: 15 residues. This chain's CDR3 is CASSQDRDLNTEAFF. For the CDR3, the DNA is TGTGCCAGCAGCCAAGACAGGGATCTAAACACTGAAGCTTTCTTT.

The rearrangement links TRBV7-2 to TRBJ2-1; D is perhaps TRBD1 (5 bases). Per germline, CDR1 SGHTA and CDR2 FQGNSA. Between the trimmed V and J ends, which lost 5 bases and 0 bases, there was a span of 17 bases. This CDR3 region has 17 residues. The CDR3 spells CASSDRVTVSSYNEQFF. CDR3 in DNA: TGTGCCAGCAGCGACCGTGTGACAGTGAGCTCCTACAATGAGCAGTTCTTC.

This clone was seen a handful of times. The chain uses TRBV6-5 and TRBJ1-4, with TRBD1 matching over 9 bases. Per the germline V gene, CDR1 is MNHEY and CDR2 is SVGAGI. V gave up 2 bases and J gave up 8 bases; unmatched junction bases: 6. This CDR3 has 15 residues. The CDR3 DNA is TGTGCCAGCAGTTACGGGGGGACAGGGCTGGAAAAACTGTTTTTT. Translating it yields CASSYGGTGLEKLFF.

V is TRBV2 and J is TRBJ2-3; TRBD2 is a possible D gene (6 bases). V lost 8 bases to trimming and J lost 4 bases, with 13 bases between them. This CDR3 spans 13 amino acids. Looked up from germline, CDR1 is SNHLY and CDR2 is FYNNEI. The CDR3 sequence: CASWDGGADTQYF. CDR3 nucleotides: TGTGCCAGCTGGGACGGCGGGGCAGATACGCAGTATTTT. The full variable domain, completed using reference TRBV2 and TRBJ2-3, is EPEVTQTPSHQVTQMGQEVILRCVPISNHLYFYWYRQILGQKVEFLVSFYNNEISEKSEIFDDQFSVERPDGSNFTLKIRSTKLEDSAMYFCASWDGGADTQYFGPGTRLTVL.

The chain joins TRBV5-1 to TRBJ2-2; D possibly corresponds to TRBD1 (5 bases). The CDR3 length is 14 residues. V lost 2 bases and J 3 bases, leaving 8 bases between the germline ends. Germline V gives CDR1 SGHRS, CDR2 YFSETQ. The CDR3 spells CASSFRQHTGELFF. The CDR3 DNA is TGCGCCAGCAGCTTTCGACAGCACACCGGGGAGCTGTTTTTT. Drawing the rest from reference TRBV5-1 and TRBJ2-2, the complete variable domain is KAGVTQTPRYLIKTRGQQVTLSCSPISGHRSVSWYQQTPGQGLQFLFEYFSETQRNKGNFPGRFSGRQFSNSRSEMNVSTLELGDSALYLCASSFRQHTGELFFGEGSRLTVL.

The chain employs TRBV4-1 and TRBJ2-7; 15 bases fit TRBD2. After removal of 3 bases from V and 5 bases from J, the junction contained 2 bases not matched to a gene. CDR1 MGHRA and CDR2 YSYEKL come from the germline V gene. This CDR3 region has 15 residues. CDR3 coding DNA: TGCGCCAGCAGCCAGGGACTAGCGGGGGGTGACGAGCAGTACTTC. Its translation is CASSQGLAGGDEQYF.

The V gene is TRBV6-1, the J gene TRBJ2-7; 8 positions match TRBD1. Germline CDR1 and CDR2: MNHNS and SASEGT. The CDR3 runs 14 residues. V lost 6 bases and J lost 0; bases outside the gene matches: 4. The CDR3 sequence: CASRRTGSSYEQYF. DNA of the CDR3: TGTGCCAGCAGGCGGACAGGGAGCTCCTACGAGCAGTACTTC.

As concerns this clone: Other DNA variants within this sample encode the same CDR3. The chain combines TRBV7-9 with TRBJ1-4; 7 bases are a match to TRBD1. The CDR3 contains 14 residues. V gave up 3 bases and J gave up 6 bases; unmatched junction bases: 4. Looked up from germline, CDR1 is SEHNR and CDR2 is FQNEAQ (reference sequence). CDR3 region: CASSLYQGDEKLFF. The DNA of the CDR3 is TGTGCCAGCAGCTTGTATCAGGGGGATGAAAAACTGTTTTTT. Using reference TRBV7-9 and TRBJ1-4 for the parts outside the CDR3, the full variable domain is DTGVSQNPRHKITKRGQNVTFRCDPISEHNRLYWYRQTLGQGPEFLTYFQNEAQLEKSRLLSDRFSAERPKGSFSTLEIQRTEQGDSAMYLCASSLYQGDEKLFFGSGTQLSVL.

This clone has only a few counts. The V gene is TRBV13, the J gene TRBJ2-7, with TRBD2 matching over 10 bases. With 5 bases clipped from V and 6 bases from J, the junction kept 7 bases outside the gene matches. In germline, CDR1 is PRHDT, CDR2 FYEKMQ (reference sequence). This CDR3 region has 14 residues. CDR3 residues: CASSDGTSAIEQYF. CDR3 DNA sequence: TGTGCCAGCAGCGACGGGACTAGCGCTATCGAGCAGTACTTC.

V and J are TRBV28 and TRBJ1-5, with a possible D match to TRBD1 (6 bases). Between the trimmed V and J ends, which lost 2 bases and 6 bases, there was a span of 14 bases. Per the germline V gene, CDR1 is MDHEN and CDR2 is SYDVKM. The CDR3 spans 15 residues. In nucleotides, the CDR3 is TGTGCCAGCAGTTTACTACAGGGTAACAGTCAGCCCCAGCATTTT. Protein product: CASSLLQGNSQPQHF.

The CDR3 here is CASSASPGLEQFF. DNA of the CDR3: TGTGCCAGCAGCGCCTCCCCTGGGCTAGAGCAGTTCTTC. The chain has TRBV7-2 and TRBJ2-1; unclear D gene. CDR1 is SGHTA, CDR2 FQGNSA, per germline. V gave up 5 bases and J gave up 10 bases, with 15 bases separating them. The CDR3 has 13 residues.

The V gene is TRBV5-4, the J gene TRBJ2-6; no clear D. V was shortened by 3 bases and J by 11 bases, with 18 bases between the two germline ends. Germline assignment: CDR1 SGHNT and CDR2 YYREEE (reference sequence). This CDR3 has 15 residues. CDR3 DNA: TGTGCCAGCAGCTCAATGCTAGGCATTTCAGACGTCCTGACTTTC. Protein product: CASSSMLGISDVLTF.

The chain recombines TRBV7-3 with TRBJ2-6; the D is unclear. The CDR3 has 15 amino acids. Looked up from germline, CDR1 is SGHTA and CDR2 is FQGTGA. The V gene lost 3 bases and the J gene lost 0 bases, with 6 bases spanning the gap. CDR3 DNA: TGTGCCAGCAGCTTTGGAGTCTCTGGGGCCAACGTCCTGACTTTC. Its translation: CASSFGVSGANVLTF.

The genes are TRBV5-6 and TRBJ1-1, with D hard to call. The germline V and J ends were trimmed by 1 base and 4 bases, with 8 bases remaining between them. Germline CDR1 SGHDT, CDR2 YYEEEE. This CDR3 has 13 residues. CDR3 loop: CASSLNQATEAFF. DNA for the CDR3: TGTGCCAGCAGCTTGAACCAGGCCACTGAAGCTTTCTTT.

The rearrangement joins TRBV19 to TRBJ2-7; 8 bases are a match to TRBD2. Germline values: CDR1 LNHDA, CDR2 SQIVND (reference sequence). The CDR3 loop spans 14 amino acids. The J segment lost 4 bases and the V segment lost 3 bases, leaving 5 bases of the junction unmatched. The CDR3 spells CASSIREGLYEQYF. In nucleotides, the CDR3 is TGTGCCAGTAGTATCCGGGAGGGCCTATACGAGCAGTACTTC.

This chain links TRBV29-1 with TRBJ2-3; 8 positions agree with TRBD1. Germline V gives CDR1 SQVTM, CDR2 ANQGSEA. The CDR3 contains 16 residues. With 0 bases clipped from V and 7 bases from J, the junction kept 12 bases outside the gene matches. CDR3 loop: CSVEDRGRGQRNTQYF. CDR3 coding DNA: TGCAGCGTTGAAGATCGGGGCAGGGGGCAACGAAATACGCAGTATTTT.

V is TRBV6-5 and J is TRBJ2-3, with 7 bases lining up with TRBD2. The CDR3 runs to 12 residues. Germline loops: CDR1 MNHEY, CDR2 SVGAGI. The junction had 5 bases not matched to a gene; V was cut back by 8 bases and J by 6 bases. The CDR3 coding sequence is TGTGCCAGCGCGGGAGAGTCTGATACGCAGTATTTT. Its translation: CASAGESDTQYF.

The V call is TRBV7-9, the J call TRBJ2-2; 12 nucleotides agree with TRBD1. J lost 4 bases, V lost 11 bases, and 11 bases had no gene match. In germline, CDR1 is SEHNR, CDR2 FQNEAQ (reference sequence). The CDR3 is made up of 16 amino acids. Here the CDR3 DNA reads TGTGCCGGAAGGGGACAGGGGGCGCGCGGCACCGGGGAGCTGTTTTTT. Amino acids: CAGRGQGARGTGELFF.

This clone was observed once. The V call is TRBV10-2, the J call TRBJ2-6; 11 bases fit TRBD2. V lost 1 base to trimming and J lost 0 bases; unmatched junction nucleotides: 2. CDR1 WSHSY and CDR2 SAAADI come from the germline V gene. There are 18 residues in the CDR3. CDR3 DNA sequence: TGCGCCAGCAGTGAGTTCCTAGCGGGAGGCTCTGGGGCCAACGTCCTGACTTTC. It specifies CASSEFLAGGSGANVLTF.

The rearrangement joins TRBV5-1 to TRBJ1-1, with D perhaps matching TRBD1 (6 bases). The germline CDR1 and CDR2 sequences are SGHRS and YFSETQ. CDR3 length equals 15 residues. Between the trimmed V and J ends, which lost 0 bases and 4 bases, there was a span of 13 bases. As DNA, the CDR3 is TGCGCCAGCAGCTTGGCCGGTGTCAGGGGCACTGAAGCTTTCTTT. Translating it yields CASSLAGVRGTEAFF.

This clone was detected only once. This sequence joins TRBV28 and TRBJ2-1, with 8 bases fitting TRBD2. There are 15 residues in the CDR3. The V gene end was trimmed by 2 bases and the J gene end by 9 bases; junction bases not matched to a gene: 9. Per the germline V gene, CDR1 is MDHEN and CDR2 is SYDVKM. The CDR3 protein is CASSLGGAAGGEQFF. The CDR3 bases are TGTGCCAGCAGTTTAGGGGGGGCCGCGGGGGGTGAGCAGTTCTTC.